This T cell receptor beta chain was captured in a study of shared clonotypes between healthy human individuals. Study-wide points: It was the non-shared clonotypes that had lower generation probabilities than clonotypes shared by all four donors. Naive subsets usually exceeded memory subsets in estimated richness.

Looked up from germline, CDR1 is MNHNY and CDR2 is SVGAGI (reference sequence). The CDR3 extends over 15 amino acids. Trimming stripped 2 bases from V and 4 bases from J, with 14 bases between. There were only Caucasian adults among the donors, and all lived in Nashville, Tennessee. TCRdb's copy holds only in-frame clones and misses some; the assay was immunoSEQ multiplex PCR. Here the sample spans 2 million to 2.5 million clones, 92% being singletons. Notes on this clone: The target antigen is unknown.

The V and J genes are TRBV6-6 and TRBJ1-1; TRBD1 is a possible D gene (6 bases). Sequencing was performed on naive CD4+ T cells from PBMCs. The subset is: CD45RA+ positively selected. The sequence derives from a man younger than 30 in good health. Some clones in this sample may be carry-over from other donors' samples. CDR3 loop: CASSYVAGAGTEAFF. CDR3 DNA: TGTGCCAGCAGTTACGTAGCAGGGGCGGGCACTGAAGCTTTCTTT.